A selection of T cell receptor beta chains follows, all from one sample in a study of OX40 agonist ivuxolimab in advanced cancers. Sequencing used immunoSEQ multiplex PCR; TCRdb keeps in-frame clones, though not all of them. The table records tens of thousands of clones, about 80% of them present only once. The sample in question was CD4+ or CD8+ T cells sorted from blood, obtained in a trial of the OX40 agonist ivuxolimab. All receptors derive from an adult with an advanced solid tumor such as melanoma, head and neck, liver or kidney cancer. CDR3s leave out the opening cysteine and the closing phenylalanine or tryptophan. The D gene is left open where the match is weak. Clone size, where shown, is once, few, many, or a class for clones that have expanded.

ASGQVGVGEQY TRBV6-5 TRBD1 once
ASSFTRSGTTIRNEQF TRBV11-2 TRBD2 few
ASTDRGAQY TRBV27 TRBD2 .
ASSDSSTGGRGKLF TRBV25-1 TRBD1 .
ASTPGGVGETQY TRBV6-6 TRBD2 .
ASSQDSSGGAGGSYNSPLH TRBV4-2 . .
ASGLYGETQY TRBV12-5 . few
ASSPLGPDTGELF TRBV7-2 . .
ASSLGRSSHYEQY TRBV28 . once
ASSGAGGPTVNTDTQY TRBV10-1 TRBD2 once
ASSLARTVNSPLH TRBV7-9 . .
ASSESAGAGYEQY TRBV10-1 . .
ASSHPGSGSRSNEQF TRBV27 TRBD2 .
ASSVWDSNSGANVLT TRBV2 . .
ASSGVAEGEQY TRBV28 . once
ASSPRQGRLAF TRBV7-9 TRBD1 .
ASSQDRWGTEAF TRBV4-1 . .
ASSPFTSGNTIY TRBV7-2 . .
ASSQDQGWRNEQF TRBV4-3 . .
ASSVGSASGYEQY TRBV9 TRBD2 .
ASSQGVGANVLT TRBV16 . .
ASKLGGPWAGSYNEQF TRBV27 . .
AWSSLGEEAF TRBV30 . few
ASSKDRAKGYT TRBV5-1 TRBD1 .
ASARGSTNTGELF TRBV27 TRBD1 .
ASSLDGPPYGYT TRBV28 . .
ASRGGARGEKLF TRBV25-1 . .
ASRQNRGLGNTEAF TRBV2 TRBD1 .
ASSPRTPADTQY TRBV7-2 . .
ASQNRGEDTEAF TRBV27 TRBD1 .
ASSQLSGSRDEQF TRBV11-2 TRBD2 .
ASSQSTGQETQY TRBV23-1 . .
ASSSATGHMNTEAF TRBV2 TRBD1 .
ASSLAQGVGYT TRBV5-6 TRBD1 .
ASSPRQGQETQY TRBV19 . .
ASSTARGPYYGYT TRBV9 . .
ASSSGLAGNTQY TRBV27 TRBD2 .
ASSQGNRLNTEAF TRBV14 . .
ASSWAVGETQY TRBV5-8 . .
ASIPWWDSPLH TRBV5-6 . many
ASTLLGEQY TRBV11-3 . few
ASSEGGAANYGYT TRBV2 . .